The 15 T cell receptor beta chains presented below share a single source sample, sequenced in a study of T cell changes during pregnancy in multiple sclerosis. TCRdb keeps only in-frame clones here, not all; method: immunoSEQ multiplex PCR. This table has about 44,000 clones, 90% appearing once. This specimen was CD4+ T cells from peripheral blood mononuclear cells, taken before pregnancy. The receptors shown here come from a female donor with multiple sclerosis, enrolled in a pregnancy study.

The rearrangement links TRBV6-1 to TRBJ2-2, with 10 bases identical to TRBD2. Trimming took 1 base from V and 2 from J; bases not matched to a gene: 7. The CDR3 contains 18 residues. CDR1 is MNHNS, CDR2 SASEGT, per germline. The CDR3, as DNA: TGTGCCAGCAGTGAAGGGCTAGCGGGAGACCTAAACACCGGGGAGCTGTTTTTT. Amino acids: CASSEGLAGDLNTGELFF.

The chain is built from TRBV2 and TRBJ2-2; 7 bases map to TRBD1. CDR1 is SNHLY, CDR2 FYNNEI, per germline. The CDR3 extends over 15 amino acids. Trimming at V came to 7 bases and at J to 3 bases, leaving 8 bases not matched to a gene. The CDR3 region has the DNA TGTGCCAGCACCCTAGAGGGGGCACACACCGGGGAGCTGTTTTTT. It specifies CASTLEGAHTGELFF.

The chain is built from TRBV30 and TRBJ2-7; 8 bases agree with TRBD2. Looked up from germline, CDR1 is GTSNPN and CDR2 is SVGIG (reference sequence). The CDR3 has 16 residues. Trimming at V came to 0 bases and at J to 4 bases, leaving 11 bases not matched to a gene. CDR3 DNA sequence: TGTGCCTGGAGTGTAGGGTGGACGGGGGGGCGGTACGAGCAGTACTTC. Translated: CAWSVGWTGGRYEQYF.

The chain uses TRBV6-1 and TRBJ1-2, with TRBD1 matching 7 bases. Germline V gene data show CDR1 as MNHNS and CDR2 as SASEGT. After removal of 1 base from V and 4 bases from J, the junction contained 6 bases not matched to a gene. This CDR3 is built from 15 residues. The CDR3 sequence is CASSEGPDRPYGYTF. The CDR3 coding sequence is TGTGCCAGCAGTGAAGGCCCGGACAGGCCCTATGGCTACACCTTC.

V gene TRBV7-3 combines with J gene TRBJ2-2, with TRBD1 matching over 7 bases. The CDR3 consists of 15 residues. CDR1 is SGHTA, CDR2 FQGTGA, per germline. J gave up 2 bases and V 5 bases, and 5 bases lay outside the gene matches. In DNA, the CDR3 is TGTGCCAGCAGCCGTGACAGGGTAAACACCGGGGAGCTGTTTTTT. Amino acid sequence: CASSRDRVNTGELFF.

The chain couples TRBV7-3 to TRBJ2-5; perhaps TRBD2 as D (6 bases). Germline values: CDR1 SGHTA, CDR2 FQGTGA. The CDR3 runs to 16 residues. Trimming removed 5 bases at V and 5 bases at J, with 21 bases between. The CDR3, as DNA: TGTGCCAGCAGCGCCTACCCAGCGGGCGTGAGCGAGACCCAGTACTTC. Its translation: CASSAYPAGVSETQYF.

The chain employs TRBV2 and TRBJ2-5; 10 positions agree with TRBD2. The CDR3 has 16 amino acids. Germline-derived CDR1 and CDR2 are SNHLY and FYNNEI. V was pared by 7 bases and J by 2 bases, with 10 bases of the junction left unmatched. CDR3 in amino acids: CASTLAGEPQQETQYF. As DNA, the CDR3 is TGTGCCAGCACCCTAGCGGGGGAACCCCAACAAGAGACCCAGTACTTC.

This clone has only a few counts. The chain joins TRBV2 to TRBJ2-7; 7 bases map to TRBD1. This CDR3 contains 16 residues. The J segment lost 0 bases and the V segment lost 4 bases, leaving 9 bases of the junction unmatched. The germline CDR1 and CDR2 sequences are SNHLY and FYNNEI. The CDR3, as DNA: TGTGCCAGCAGTGCTTCTACAGGGGAGCCCTCCTACGAGCAGTACTTC. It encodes CASSASTGEPSYEQYF.

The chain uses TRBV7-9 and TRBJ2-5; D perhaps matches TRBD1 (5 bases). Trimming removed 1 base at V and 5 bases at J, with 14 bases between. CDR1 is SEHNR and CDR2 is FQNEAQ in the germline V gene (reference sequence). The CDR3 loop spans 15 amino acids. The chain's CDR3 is CASSLEGQKTETQYF. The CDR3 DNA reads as TGTGCCAGCAGCTTAGAAGGACAAAAAACGGAGACCCAGTACTTC.

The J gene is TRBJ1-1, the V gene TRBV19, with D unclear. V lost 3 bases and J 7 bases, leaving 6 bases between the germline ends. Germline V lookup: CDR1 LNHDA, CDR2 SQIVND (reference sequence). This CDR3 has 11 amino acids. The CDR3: CASSMTGEAFF. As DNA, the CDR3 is TGTGCCAGTAGTATGACGGGTGAAGCTTTCTTT.

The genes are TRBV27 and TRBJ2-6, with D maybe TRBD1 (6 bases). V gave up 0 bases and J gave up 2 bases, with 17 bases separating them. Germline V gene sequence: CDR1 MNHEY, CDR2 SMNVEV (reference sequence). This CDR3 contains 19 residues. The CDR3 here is CASSLSSGQPSTGANVLTF. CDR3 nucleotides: TGTGCCAGCAGTTTATCATCCGGACAGCCTTCTACTGGGGCCAACGTCCTGACTTTC.

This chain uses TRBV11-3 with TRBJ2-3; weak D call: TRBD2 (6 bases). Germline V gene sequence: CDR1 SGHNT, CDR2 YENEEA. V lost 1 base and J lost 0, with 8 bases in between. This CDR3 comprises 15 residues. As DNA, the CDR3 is TGTGCCAGCAGCTTAGCAAGCGGGAGCACAGATACGCAGTATTTT. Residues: CASSLASGSTDTQYF.

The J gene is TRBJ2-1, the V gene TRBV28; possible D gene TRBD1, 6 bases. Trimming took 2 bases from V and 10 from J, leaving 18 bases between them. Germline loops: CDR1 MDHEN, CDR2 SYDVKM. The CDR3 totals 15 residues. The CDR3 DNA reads TGTGCCAGCAGTTTAGGGCAGGGGTGGGATCGGGAGCAGTTCTTC. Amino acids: CASSLGQGWDREQFF.

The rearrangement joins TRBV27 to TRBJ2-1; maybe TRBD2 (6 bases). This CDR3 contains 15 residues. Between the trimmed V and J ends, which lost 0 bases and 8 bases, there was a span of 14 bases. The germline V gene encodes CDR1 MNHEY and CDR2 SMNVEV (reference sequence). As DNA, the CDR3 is TGTGCCAGCAGTTTATCGATGGCGGGAAGCGATGAGCAGTTCTTC. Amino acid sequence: CASSLSMAGSDEQFF.

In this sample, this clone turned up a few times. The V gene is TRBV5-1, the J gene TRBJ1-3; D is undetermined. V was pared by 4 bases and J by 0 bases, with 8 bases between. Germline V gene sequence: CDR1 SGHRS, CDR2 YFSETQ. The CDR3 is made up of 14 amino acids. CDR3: CASSPASSGNTIYF. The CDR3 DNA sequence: TGCGCCAGCAGCCCAGCTAGCTCTGGAAACACCATATATTTT.